The clone carrying this TCR beta chain came up many times. Its antigen is unidentified. Trimming stripped 7 bases from V and 6 bases from J, with 13 bases between. CDR3 length equals 13 residues. Preparation of the TCRbeta library involved a method that used unique molecular identifiers. In TCRdb, the PCR reads were re-called with MiXCR into one record per CDR3 protein. The sample yields hundreds of thousands of distinct CDR3 sequences, roughly a quarter seen once. These data belong to a study of T-cell reconstitution after alpha-beta-depleted transplantation in children. Findings and limits, study-wide: The authors attributed T-cell counts and diversity one year after transplant mostly to newly produced T cells. Diversity of TCRbeta at day 60 was high in some patients, arising from surviving recipient T cells and thymic progenitors.

This receptor was identified in a female patient aged 2 to 10 who had a stem cell transplant for congenital amegakaryocytic thrombocytopenia, so the T cells may come from the graft donor. The sample was PBMCs, mostly from graft donor cells, taken 360 days after TCRalphabeta/CD19-depleted stem cell transplant. The genes are TRBV12-3 or TRBV12-4 and TRBJ2-1; D is undetermined. The CDR3 here is CASNSGSPNEQFF. CDR3 coding DNA: TGTGCCAGCAACTCTGGCAGCCCCAATGAGCAGTTCTTC.